This T cell receptor beta chain was found in a study of cytomegalovirus exposure and HLA in healthy donors. Study-level results: Most likely, a cluster of highly shared sequence variants arose as a sequencing artifact. Reports credit the classifier with highly specific, highly sensitive diagnosis of cytomegalovirus status.

About this clone itself: What it recognizes is unknown.

The PCR contained 60 Vbeta and 13 Jbeta primers. Measured with immunoSEQ multiplex PCR; TCRdb has only the in-frame clones, and not every one. The repertoire consists of tens of thousands of clones, with 65% to 85% occurring once and the leading ten covering 5.5% to 7%. J lost 4 bases, V lost 5 bases, and 12 bases had no gene match. The CDR3 covers 16 residues. The germline gives CDR1 SGHNT, CDR2 YYREEE (reference sequence). V and J are TRBV5-4 and TRBJ1-2; 9 nucleotides align to TRBD1. The clonotype comes from a male donor in good health and CMV-seronegative. Sequenced sample: PBMCs. CDR3: CASSPARQGVGYGYTF. CDR3 DNA sequence: TGTGCCAGCAGTCCCGCCCGACAGGGGGTCGGCTATGGCTACACCTTC.